This T cell receptor (beta chain) was found in a study of blood T cell repertoires in COVID-19 (dated by TCRdb to about 2020). About the study as a whole: Collaborator samples came from the United States, Italy and Spain and covered acute and convalescent phases of COVID-19. The material from the prospective study consisted of cDNA or gDNA derived from T cells, B-cell-depleted T cells, or PBMCs. Subjects who had been exposed to COVID-19, were actively infected with it, or had recovered from it provided the deeply sampled blood TCRbeta repertoires that made up the dataset. A freely available public database, intended as a resource for researchers studying the immune response to SARS-CoV-2, is where the repertoires were released. The samples were drawn from two sources: the first 160 participants of the ongoing ImmuneRACE study, and 1,000 to 1,500 subjects contributed by 6 global collaborators. Nearly every sample came with metadata listing a de-identified subject ID, COVID-19 status, age in years and sex. Where available, HLA class I and class II types were taken from metadata supplied by the sample provider and were not determined by assay-based typing. Study-wide findings and limitations: The amount of clinical and demographic metadata varied by source and participant and was provided uncurated.

To note about this clone: The antigen it recognizes is unknown. Within one base of it there is no much larger clone, and no base qualities were kept.

Enrolling through a virtual design, the prospective study's participants ranged in age from roughly 18 to 90 years and lived across roughly 24 United States geographic areas. To assign participants to cohorts, the prospective study relied on clinical history that participants themselves reported in a screening survey and a study questionnaire. Recovered participants in ImmuneRACE Cohort 3 were defined as having two consecutive negative NP/OP PCR tests, clearance from a healthcare professional, or resolution of symptoms. Mobile phlebotomists in the prospective study collected whole blood, serum and a nasopharyngeal or oropharyngeal swab from every participant. Additional blood draws and questionnaires over an approximately two-month period could optionally be provided by prospective study participants. Before DNA extraction, blood samples from the prospective study were shipped at room temperature or frozen.

The V end loses 7 bases and the J end loses 0 bases, and a stretch of 22 bases separates them. The CDR3 measures 18 amino acids from cysteine to phenylalanine. Of the read, only the CDR3 DNA is kept; its 54 bases are in frame from base 1. The germline V gene (reference sequence) gives CDR1 as MNHEY and CDR2 as SMNVEV. TCRbeta CDR3 regions were amplified from genomic DNA using the immunoSEQ Assay, a bias-controlled multiplex PCR. On the authors' methods: The number of nucleated cells in each sample was estimated by amplification of reference gene primers within the assay. To quantify the absolute abundance of each unique TCRbeta CDR3 rearrangement, sequence reads were collapsed and filtered. For each sample, productive Simpson clonality was calculated as the square root of Simpson's diversity index over productive rearrangements. In TCRdb, the immuneACCESS table is reduced to in-frame sequences with V and J assigned. These tables do not hold every clone; where another copy was compared, an unresolved V gene accounts for under half, and the others remain unexplained. Clone size and the V and J calls come from that table; the DNA yielded D and trimming. This sample has about 250,000 clones in its table, and more than 75% of those were observed once. The ten largest clonotypes hold approximately 1.6% of the sample.

The receptor's source is a man aged 35 to 55 who had recovered from COVID-19. The V and J segments used are TRBV27 and TRBJ2-1; a tentative D call is TRBD1 (6 bases match). The sequenced sample was PBMCs or T cells enriched from blood (not recorded which). The CDR3 here reads CASMVTSGGRSSYNEQFF. In nucleotide form, the sequence is TGTGCCAGCATGGTAACTAGTGGGGGCCGTAGCTCCTACAATGAGCAGTTCTTC.